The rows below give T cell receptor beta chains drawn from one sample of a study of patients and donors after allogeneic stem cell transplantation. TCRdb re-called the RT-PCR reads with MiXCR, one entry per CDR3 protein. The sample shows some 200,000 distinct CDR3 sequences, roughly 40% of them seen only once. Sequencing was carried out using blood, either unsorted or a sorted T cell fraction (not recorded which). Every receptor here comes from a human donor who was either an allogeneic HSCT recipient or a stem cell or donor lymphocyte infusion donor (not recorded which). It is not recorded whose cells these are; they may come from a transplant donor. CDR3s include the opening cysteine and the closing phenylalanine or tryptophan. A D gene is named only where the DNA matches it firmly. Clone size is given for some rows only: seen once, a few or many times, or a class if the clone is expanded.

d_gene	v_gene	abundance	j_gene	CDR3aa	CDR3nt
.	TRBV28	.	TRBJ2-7	CASSSRPLGEDEQYF	TGTGCCAGCAGTTCACGACCCTTGGGGGAGGACGAGCAGTACTTC
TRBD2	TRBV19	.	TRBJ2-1	CASSMVLAGNNEQFF	TGTGCCAGTAGTATGGTTCTAGCGGGTAACAATGAGCAGTTCTTC
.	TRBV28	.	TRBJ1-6	CASSSTSSREPLHF	TGTGCCAGCAGTTCTACAAGTTCTCGGGAACCCCTCCACTTT
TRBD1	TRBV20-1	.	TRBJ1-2	CSADRDRVYGYTF	TGCAGTGCAGACCGGGACAGGGTTTATGGCTACACCTTC
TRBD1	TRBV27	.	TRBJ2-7	CASSTTPLSGGEQYF	TGTGCCAGCAGCACTACCCCCCTATCAGGGGGAGAGCAGTACTTC
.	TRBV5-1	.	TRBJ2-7	CASSPDIGGEQYF	TGCGCCAGCAGCCCCGACATAGGAGGCGAGCAGTACTTC
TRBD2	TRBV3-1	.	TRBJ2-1	CASSTRTSGNNEQFF	TGTGCCAGCAGCACCCGGACTAGCGGGAACAATGAGCAGTTCTTC
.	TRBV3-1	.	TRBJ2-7	CASSRTRSEQYF	TGTGCCAGCAGCCGGACGCGGAGCGAGCAGTACTTC
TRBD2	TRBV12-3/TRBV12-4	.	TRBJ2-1	CASTDSTSGRGASYNEQFF	TGTGCCAGCACCGACTCGACTAGCGGGAGAGGAGCCTCCTACAATGAGCAGTTCTTC
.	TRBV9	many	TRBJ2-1	CASSPPAFSYNEQFF	TGTGCCAGCAGCCCCCCGGCCTTCTCCTACAATGAGCAGTTCTTC
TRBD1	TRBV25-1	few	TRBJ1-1	CASSVSTGENTEAFF	TGTGCCAGCAGTGTCTCGACAGGGGAGAACACTGAAGCTTTCTTT
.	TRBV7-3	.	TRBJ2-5	CASSLISEESQETQYF	TGTGCCAGCAGCTTAATATCAGAGGAATCCCAAGAGACCCAGTACTTC
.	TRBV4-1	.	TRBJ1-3	CASSQLRVLPGNTIYF	TGCGCCAGCAGCCAACTGCGGGTCCTACCTGGAAACACCATATATTTT
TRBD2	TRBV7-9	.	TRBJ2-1	CASSLLVAGIVGNEQFF	TGTGCCAGCAGCTTATTGGTAGCGGGAATAGTAGGCAATGAGCAGTTCTTC
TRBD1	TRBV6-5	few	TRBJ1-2	CASTRTGVYGYTF	TGTGCCAGCACAAGAACAGGGGTCTATGGCTACACCTTC
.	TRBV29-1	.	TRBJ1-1	CSVARTLNTEAFF	TGCAGCGTTGCTAGGACATTGAACACTGAAGCTTTCTTT
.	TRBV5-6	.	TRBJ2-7	CASSPGGVVYEQYF	TGTGCCAGCAGCCCTGGCGGAGTGGTCTACGAGCAGTACTTC
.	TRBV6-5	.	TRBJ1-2	CASSYSSRGLYGYTF	TGTGCCAGCAGCTACAGCTCAAGGGGTCTCTATGGCTACACCTTC
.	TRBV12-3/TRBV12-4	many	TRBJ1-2	CASSSDTRGGYTF	TGTGCCAGCAGTTCCGACACGAGGGGAGGCTACACCTTC
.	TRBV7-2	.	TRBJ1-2	CASSLTKPEGYTF	TGTGCCAGCAGCCTTACAAAGCCTGAGGGCTACACCTTC
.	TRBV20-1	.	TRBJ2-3	CSEAARGRLAGATDTQYF	TGCAGTGAAGCTGCGAGGGGGCGATTGGCGGGAGCAACAGATACGCAGTATTTT
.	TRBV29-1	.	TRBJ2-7	CSVTQGEPYEQYF	TGCAGCGTTACCCAAGGAGAGCCCTACGAGCAGTACTTC
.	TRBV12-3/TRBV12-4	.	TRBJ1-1	CASSLRYLGSNTEAFF	TGTGCCAGCAGTTTAAGGTACCTTGGGTCGAACACTGAAGCTTTCTTT
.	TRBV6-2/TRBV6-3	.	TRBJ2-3	CASSRGADTQYF	TGTGCCAGCAGTAGGGGGGCAGATACGCAGTATTTT
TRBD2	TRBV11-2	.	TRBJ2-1	CASSRSGREWRDEQFF	TGTGCCAGCAGCCGATCCGGGCGGGAGTGGAGGGATGAGCAGTTCTTC
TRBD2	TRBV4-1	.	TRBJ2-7	CASSQSQLAVTYEQYF	TGCGCCAGCAGCCAAAGTCAACTAGCGGTCACCTACGAGCAGTACTTC